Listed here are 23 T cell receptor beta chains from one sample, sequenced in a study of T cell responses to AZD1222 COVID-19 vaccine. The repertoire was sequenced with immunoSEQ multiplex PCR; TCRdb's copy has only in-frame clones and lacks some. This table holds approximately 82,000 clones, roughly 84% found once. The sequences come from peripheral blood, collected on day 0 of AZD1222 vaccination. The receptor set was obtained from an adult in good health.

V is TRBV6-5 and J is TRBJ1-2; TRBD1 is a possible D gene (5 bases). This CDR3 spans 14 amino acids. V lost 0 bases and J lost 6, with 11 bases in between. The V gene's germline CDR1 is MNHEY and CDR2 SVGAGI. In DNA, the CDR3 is TGTGCCAGCAGTTACTCGACAGCCAGCGATGGCTACACCTTC. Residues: CASSYSTASDGYTF.

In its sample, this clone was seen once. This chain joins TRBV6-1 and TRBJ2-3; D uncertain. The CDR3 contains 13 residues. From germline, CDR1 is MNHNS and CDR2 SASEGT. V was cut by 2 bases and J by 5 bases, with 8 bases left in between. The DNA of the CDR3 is TGTGCCAGCAGTGAAAATATGGAAGATACGCAGTATTTT. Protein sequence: CASSENMEDTQYF.

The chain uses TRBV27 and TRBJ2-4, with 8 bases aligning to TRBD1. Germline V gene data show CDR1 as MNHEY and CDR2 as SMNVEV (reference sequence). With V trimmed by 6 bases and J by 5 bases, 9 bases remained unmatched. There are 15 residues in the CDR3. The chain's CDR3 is CASSGDRGAENIQYF. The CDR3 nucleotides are TGTGCCAGCAGCGGAGACAGGGGAGCGGAAAACATTCAGTACTTC.

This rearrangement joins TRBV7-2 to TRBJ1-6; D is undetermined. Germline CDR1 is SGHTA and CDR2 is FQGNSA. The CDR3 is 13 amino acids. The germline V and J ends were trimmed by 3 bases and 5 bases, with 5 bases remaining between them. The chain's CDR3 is CASSFRDNSPLHF. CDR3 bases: TGTGCCAGCAGCTTTAGGGATAATTCACCCCTCCACTTT.

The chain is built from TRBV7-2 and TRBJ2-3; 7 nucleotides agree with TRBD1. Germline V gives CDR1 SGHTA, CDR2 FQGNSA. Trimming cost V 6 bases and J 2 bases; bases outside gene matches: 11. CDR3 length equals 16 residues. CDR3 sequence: CASSSPGQRPTDTQYF. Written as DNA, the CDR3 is TGTGCCAGCAGTTCACCGGGACAGCGCCCCACAGATACGCAGTATTTT. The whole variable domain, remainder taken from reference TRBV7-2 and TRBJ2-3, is GAGVSQSPSNKVTEKGKDVELRCDPISGHTALYWYRQSLGQGLEFLIYFQGNSAPDKSGLPSDRFSAERTGGSVSTLTIQRTQQEDSAVYLCASSSPGQRPTDTQYFGPGTRLTVL.

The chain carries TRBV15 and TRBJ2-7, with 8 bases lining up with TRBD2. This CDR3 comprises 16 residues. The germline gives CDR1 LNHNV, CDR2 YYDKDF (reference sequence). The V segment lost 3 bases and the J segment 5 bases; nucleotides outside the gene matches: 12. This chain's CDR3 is CATSSPLRRGAHEQYF. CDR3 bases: TGTGCCACCAGCAGCCCCTTACGGCGGGGGGCCCACGAGCAGTACTTC.

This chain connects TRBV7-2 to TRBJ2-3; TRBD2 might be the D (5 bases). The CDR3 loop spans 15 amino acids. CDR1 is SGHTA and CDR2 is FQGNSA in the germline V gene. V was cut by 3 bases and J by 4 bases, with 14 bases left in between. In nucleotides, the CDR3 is TGTGCCAGCAGCTTTCGAGGGATGGGGTCAGATACGCAGTATTTT. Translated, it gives CASSFRGMGSDTQYF. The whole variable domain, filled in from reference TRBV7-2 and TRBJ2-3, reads GAGVSQSPSNKVTEKGKDVELRCDPISGHTALYWYRQSLGQGLEFLIYFQGNSAPDKSGLPSDRFSAERTGGSVSTLTIQRTQQEDSAVYLCASSFRGMGSDTQYFGPGTRLTVL.

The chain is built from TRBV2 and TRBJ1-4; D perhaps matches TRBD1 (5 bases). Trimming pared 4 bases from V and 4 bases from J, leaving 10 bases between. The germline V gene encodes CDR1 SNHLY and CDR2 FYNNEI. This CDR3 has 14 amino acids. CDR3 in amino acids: CASSADSRNEKLFF. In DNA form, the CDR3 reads TGTGCCAGCAGTGCCGACAGCCGTAATGAAAAACTGTTTTTT.

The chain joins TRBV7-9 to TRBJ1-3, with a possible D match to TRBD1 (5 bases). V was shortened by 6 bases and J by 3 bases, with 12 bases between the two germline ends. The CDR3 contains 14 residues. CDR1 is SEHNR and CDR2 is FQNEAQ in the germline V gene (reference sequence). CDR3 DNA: TGTGCCAGCAGAGCGGGGGGGTATGGAAACACCATATATTTT. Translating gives CASRAGGYGNTIYF.

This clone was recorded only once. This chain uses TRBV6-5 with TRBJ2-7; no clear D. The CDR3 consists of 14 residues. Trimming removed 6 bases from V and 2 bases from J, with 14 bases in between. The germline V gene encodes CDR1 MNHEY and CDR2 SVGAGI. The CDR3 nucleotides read TGTGCCAGCAGGTCCGGCGGCAGCCCCTACGAGCAGTACTTC. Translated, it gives CASRSGGSPYEQYF.

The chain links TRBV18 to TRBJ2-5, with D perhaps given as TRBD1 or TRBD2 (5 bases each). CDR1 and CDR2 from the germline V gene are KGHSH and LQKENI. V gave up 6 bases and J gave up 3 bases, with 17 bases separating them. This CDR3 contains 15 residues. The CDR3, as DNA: TGTGCCAGCTCCCCGGTCTCGGGGCAGGAAGAGACCCAGTACTTC. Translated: CASSPVSGQEETQYF.

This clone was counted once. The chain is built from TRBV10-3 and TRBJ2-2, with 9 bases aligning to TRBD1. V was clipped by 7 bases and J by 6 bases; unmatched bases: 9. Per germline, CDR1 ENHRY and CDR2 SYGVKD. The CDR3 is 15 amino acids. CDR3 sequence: CAITQEDRGAGELFF. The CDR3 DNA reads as TGTGCCATCACCCAGGAGGACAGGGGAGCCGGGGAGCTGTTTTTT.

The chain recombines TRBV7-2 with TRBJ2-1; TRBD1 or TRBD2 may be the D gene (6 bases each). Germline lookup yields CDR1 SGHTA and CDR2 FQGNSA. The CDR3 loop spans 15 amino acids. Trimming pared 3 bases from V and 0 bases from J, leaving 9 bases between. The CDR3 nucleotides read TGTGCCAGCAGCTTGGGGGGCTACTCCTACAATGAGCAGTTCTTC. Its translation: CASSLGGYSYNEQFF.

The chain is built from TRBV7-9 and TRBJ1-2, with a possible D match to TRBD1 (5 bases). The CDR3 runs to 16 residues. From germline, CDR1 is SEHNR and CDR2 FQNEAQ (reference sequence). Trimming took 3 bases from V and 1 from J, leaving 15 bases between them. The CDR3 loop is CASSFPGLGDNYGYTF. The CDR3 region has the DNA TGTGCCAGCAGCTTTCCGGGGTTAGGGGATAACTATGGCTACACCTTC.

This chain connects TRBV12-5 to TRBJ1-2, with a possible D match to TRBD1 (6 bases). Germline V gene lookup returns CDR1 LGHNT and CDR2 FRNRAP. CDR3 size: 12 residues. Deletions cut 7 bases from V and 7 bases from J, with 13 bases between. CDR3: CASAIQGFGYTF. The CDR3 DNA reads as TGTGCTAGTGCCATACAGGGTTTTGGCTACACCTTC.

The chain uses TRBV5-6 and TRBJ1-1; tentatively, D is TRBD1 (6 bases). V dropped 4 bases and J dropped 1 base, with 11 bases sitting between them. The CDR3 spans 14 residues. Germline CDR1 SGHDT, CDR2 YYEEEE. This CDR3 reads CASSAGRGNTEAFF. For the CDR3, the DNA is TGTGCCAGCAGCGCCGGCAGGGGGAACACTGAAGCTTTCTTT.

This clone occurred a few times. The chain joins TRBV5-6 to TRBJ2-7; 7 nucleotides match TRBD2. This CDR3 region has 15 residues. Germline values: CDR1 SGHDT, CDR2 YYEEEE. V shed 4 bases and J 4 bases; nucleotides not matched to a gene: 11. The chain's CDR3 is CASSLTSGDLYEQYF. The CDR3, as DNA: TGTGCCAGCAGCCTAACCAGCGGGGATCTTTACGAGCAGTACTTC.

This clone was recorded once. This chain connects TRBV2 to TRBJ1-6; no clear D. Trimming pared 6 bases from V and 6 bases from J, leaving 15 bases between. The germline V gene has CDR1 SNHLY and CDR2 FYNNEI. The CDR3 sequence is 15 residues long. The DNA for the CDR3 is TGTGCCAGCAGCGAAACGACGGCCACTAATTCACCCCTCCACTTT. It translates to CASSETTATNSPLHF.

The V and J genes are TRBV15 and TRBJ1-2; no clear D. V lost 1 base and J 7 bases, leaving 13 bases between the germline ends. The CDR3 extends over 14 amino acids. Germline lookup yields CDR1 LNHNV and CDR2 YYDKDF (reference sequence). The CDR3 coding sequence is TGTGCCACCAGCAGAGCTAGAGGCGACGGTGGCTACACCTTC. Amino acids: CATSRARGDGGYTF.

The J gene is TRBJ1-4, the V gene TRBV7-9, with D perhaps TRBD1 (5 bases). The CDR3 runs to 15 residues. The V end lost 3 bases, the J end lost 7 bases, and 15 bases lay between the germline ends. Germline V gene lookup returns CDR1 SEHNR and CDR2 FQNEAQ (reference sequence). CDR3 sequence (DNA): TGTGCCAGCAGCTTGGACGGCAGGGTTGGTGAAAAACTGTTTTTT. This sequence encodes CASSLDGRVGEKLFF. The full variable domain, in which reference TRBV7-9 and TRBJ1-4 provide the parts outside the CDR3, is DTGVSQNPRHKITKRGQNVTFRCDPISEHNRLYWYRQTLGQGPEFLTYFQNEAQLEKSRLLSDRFSAERPKGSFSTLEIQRTEQGDSAMYLCASSLDGRVGEKLFFGSGTQLSVL.

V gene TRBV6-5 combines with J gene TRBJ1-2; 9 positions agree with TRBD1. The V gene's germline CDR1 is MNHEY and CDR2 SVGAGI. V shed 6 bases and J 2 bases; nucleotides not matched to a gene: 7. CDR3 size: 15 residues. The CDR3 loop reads CASRDPGTGNYGYTF. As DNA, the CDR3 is TGTGCCAGCAGAGACCCCGGGACAGGGAACTATGGCTACACCTTC.

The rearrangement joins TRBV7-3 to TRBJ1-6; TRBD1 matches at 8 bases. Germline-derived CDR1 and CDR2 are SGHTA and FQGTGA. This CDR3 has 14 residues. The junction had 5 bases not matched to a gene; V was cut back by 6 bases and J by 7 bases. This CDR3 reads CASSYRGENSPLHF. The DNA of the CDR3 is TGTGCCAGCAGTTACAGGGGGGAGAATTCACCCCTCCACTTT.

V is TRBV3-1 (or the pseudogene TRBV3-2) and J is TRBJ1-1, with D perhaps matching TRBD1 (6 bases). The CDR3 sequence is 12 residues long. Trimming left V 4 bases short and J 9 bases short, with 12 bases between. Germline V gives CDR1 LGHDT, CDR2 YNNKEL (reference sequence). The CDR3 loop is CASSLGGGKAFF. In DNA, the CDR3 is TGTGCCAGCAGCCTGGGAGGGGGTAAAGCTTTCTTT.